Shown below are 17 T cell receptor beta chains from a single sample sequenced in a study of blood T cell repertoires in COVID-19. Profiled with immunoSEQ multiplex PCR; TCRdb holds only in-frame clones, not every one. The sample consists of under 90,000 clones, more than 85% of them appearing once. Material for sequencing was peripheral blood. Every receptor here comes from a man in his forties with COVID-19, enrolled during active disease.

The rearrangement joins TRBV2 to TRBJ2-5; TRBD1 aligns across 9 bases. Germline assignment: CDR1 SNHLY and CDR2 FYNNEI. This CDR3 is built from 15 residues. The J segment lost 5 bases and the V segment lost 9 bases, leaving 13 bases of the junction unmatched. The CDR3 sequence: CASRGQGGNLETQYF. DNA for the CDR3: TGTGCCAGTCGGGGACAGGGCGGCAACCTGGAGACCCAGTACTTC.

J is TRBJ1-5 and V is TRBV5-6; TRBD1 matches 7 bases. With 4 bases clipped from V and 6 bases from J, the junction kept 10 bases outside the gene matches. The germline gives CDR1 SGHDT, CDR2 YYEEEE. This CDR3 has 15 amino acids. CDR3 bases: TGTGCCAGCAGCCCATCGACAGGGTTGGGTCAGCCCCAGCATTTT. This codes for CASSPSTGLGQPQHF.

The chain carries TRBV5-4 and TRBJ2-7, with 10 bases aligning to TRBD2. With V trimmed by 2 bases and J by 4 bases, 18 bases remained unmatched. Germline V gene lookup returns CDR1 SGHNT and CDR2 YYREEE (reference sequence). The CDR3 contains 19 residues. The CDR3 region is CASSLGTSAVTDLGYEQYF. CDR3 nucleotides: TGTGCCAGCAGCTTAGGGACTAGCGCCGTAACTGACCTAGGGTACGAGCAGTACTTC.

This clone appeared a single time. The chain joins TRBV6-5 to TRBJ2-3, with D unresolved. Looked up from germline, CDR1 is MNHEY and CDR2 is SVGAGI. The CDR3 consists of 15 residues. Trimming removed 2 bases from V and 1 base from J, with 10 bases in between. The DNA of the CDR3 is TGTGCCAGCAGTTACGATAGTTCCGGCACAGATACGCAGTATTTT. Protein product: CASSYDSSGTDTQYF.

This chain joins TRBV30 and TRBJ1-5; 7 bases match TRBD1. Trimming took 3 bases from V and 7 from J; bases not matched to a gene: 9. The germline CDR1 and CDR2 sequences are GTSNPN and SVGIG (reference sequence). The CDR3 extends over 14 amino acids. CDR3 sequence: CAWSTGQLGQPQHF. CDR3 in DNA: TGTGCCTGGAGCACGGGACAGTTAGGCCAGCCCCAGCATTTT.

The V gene is TRBV10-1, the J gene TRBJ2-1; D is undetermined. Trimming left V 2 bases short and J 6 bases short, with 8 bases between. CDR3 length: 13 amino acids. The germline V gene encodes CDR1 WNHNN and CDR2 SYGVQD (reference sequence). The CDR3 loop is CASSETQFNEQFF. The CDR3 coding sequence is TGCGCCAGCAGTGAGACACAATTCAATGAGCAGTTCTTC.

The rearrangement uses TRBV19 and TRBJ2-6; D not resolved. Germline V gene sequence: CDR1 LNHDA, CDR2 SQIVND (reference sequence). The CDR3 is made up of 16 amino acids. V was pared by 6 bases and J by 0 bases, with 12 bases between. CDR3 loop: CASSKTSTSGANVLTF. Here the CDR3 DNA reads TGTGCCAGTAGCAAAACATCCACCTCTGGGGCCAACGTCCTGACTTTC.

The J gene is TRBJ1-6, the V gene TRBV5-1, with unresolved D. Germline CDR1 and CDR2: SGHRS and YFSETQ. The CDR3 totals 16 residues. The V gene lost 0 bases and the J gene lost 6 bases, with 13 bases spanning the gap. CDR3 in DNA: TGCGCCAGCAGCTTGGCCTCGGCGGCAGTTAATTCACCCCTCCACTTT. Its translation is CASSLASAAVNSPLHF. Supplemented by reference TRBV5-1 and TRBJ1-6, the full variable domain reads KAGVTQTPRYLIKTRGQQVTLSCSPISGHRSVSWYQQTPGQGLQFLFEYFSETQRNKGNFPGRFSGRQFSNSRSEMNVSTLELGDSALYLCASSLASAAVNSPLHFGNGTRLTVT.

The rearrangement links TRBV3-1 (or the pseudogene TRBV3-2) to TRBJ2-3, with D tentatively TRBD1 (6 bases). This CDR3 is 14 amino acids long. Trimming cost V 2 bases and J 8 bases, with 14 bases left between them. Germline-derived CDR1 and CDR2 are LGHDT and YNNKEL (reference sequence). DNA for the CDR3: TGTGCCAGCAGCCAACGCGTACGAGGGGGTACGCAGTATTTT. As protein: CASSQRVRGGTQYF.

The chain combines TRBV2 with TRBJ1-6; maybe TRBD1 (5 bases). The CDR3 length is 14 residues. Germline V gene sequence: CDR1 SNHLY, CDR2 FYNNEI. The germline V and J ends were trimmed by 3 bases and 10 bases, with 13 bases remaining between them. The CDR3 loop reads CASSEVGGGSPLHF. Written as DNA, the CDR3 is TGTGCCAGCAGTGAGGTTGGGGGAGGCTCACCCCTCCACTTT.

The chain couples TRBV5-4 to TRBJ1-2; 7 bases line up with TRBD1. V was pared by 4 bases and J by 4 bases, with 7 bases of the junction left unmatched. CDR1 SGHNT and CDR2 YYREEE come from the germline V gene (reference sequence). This CDR3 is built from 14 residues. This chain's CDR3 is CASSTEQGSYGYTF. The DNA for the CDR3 is TGTGCCAGCAGCACGGAACAGGGGAGCTATGGCTACACCTTC. Filled out from reference TRBV5-4 and TRBJ1-2, the complete variable domain reads ETGVTQSPTHLIKTRGQQVTLRCSSQSGHNTVSWYQQALGQGPQFIFQYYREEENGRGNFPPRFSGLQFPNYSSELNVNALELDDSALYLCASSTEQGSYGYTFGSGTRLTVV.

The chain combines TRBV6-5 with TRBJ2-3, with D tentatively TRBD1 (6 bases). Germline CDR1 MNHEY, CDR2 SVGAGI. Trimming shortened V by 4 bases and J by 0 bases, and 14 bases separated the two germline ends. This CDR3 is 16 amino acids long. The CDR3 sequence is CASSSPSQGSTDTQYF. DNA of the CDR3: TGTGCCAGCAGTTCACCTTCCCAGGGGAGCACAGATACGCAGTATTTT.

The chain carries TRBV6-1 and TRBJ2-7, with 9 bases identical to TRBD2. Germline CDR1 is MNHNS and CDR2 is SASEGT. CDR3 length: 14 residues. With 3 bases clipped from V and 2 bases from J, the junction kept 2 bases outside the gene matches. The CDR3 is CASSDLAGPYEQYF. The CDR3 DNA is TGTGCCAGCAGTGATCTAGCGGGACCCTACGAGCAGTACTTC.

CDR3 coding DNA: TGCGCCAGCAGCTTTGGGACTCAAGAGACCCAGTACTTC. Amino acid sequence: CASSFGTQETQYF. The V and J genes are TRBV5-1 and TRBJ2-5; maybe TRBD2 (6 bases). V lost 2 bases and J 2 bases, leaving 7 bases between the germline ends. This CDR3 spans 13 amino acids. CDR1 is SGHRS and CDR2 is YFSETQ in the germline V gene.

The chain is built from TRBV6-5 and TRBJ2-3; tentatively, D is TRBD1 (5 bases). Germline V gene data show CDR1 as MNHEY and CDR2 as SVGAGI. The V and J ends lost 3 bases and 0 bases respectively, with 10 bases between them. The CDR3 loop spans 15 amino acids. The DNA of the CDR3 is TGTGCCAGCAGTTATCTTCAGGGAAGCACAGATACGCAGTATTTT. Translated, it gives CASSYLQGSTDTQYF.

The V call is TRBV3-1 (or the pseudogene TRBV3-2), the J call TRBJ2-6; D unclear. The germline gives CDR1 LGHDT, CDR2 YNNKEL (reference sequence). Deletions cut 1 base from V and 3 bases from J, with 7 bases between. The CDR3 extends over 15 amino acids. The CDR3 loop reads CASSQVALGANVLTF. In nucleotides, the CDR3 is TGTGCCAGCAGCCAAGTAGCTCTTGGGGCCAACGTCCTGACTTTC.

CDR3 in DNA: TGCGCCAGCAGCCAAGGGACTAGCGGGGGTTACGAGCAGTACTTC. Its protein product is CASSQGTSGGYEQYF. The chain combines TRBV4-1 with TRBJ2-7; 13 nucleotides line up with TRBD2. The CDR3 runs to 15 residues. Germline V lookup: CDR1 MGHRA, CDR2 YSYEKL. With 1 base clipped from V and 4 bases from J, the junction kept 1 base outside the gene matches.